What follows describes a single T cell receptor beta chain. The antigen it binds to is not known. No much larger clone exists at a distance of one base, and base qualities are not known. At study entry, a tuberculin skin test and the QuantiFERON-TB GOLD In-Tube IGRA were used to screen adolescents for latent tuberculosis infection. Unsorted cryopreserved PBMC were immunosequenced, covering on average approximately 96,000 T cells per clinical donor. Eleven high schools in the Worcester region of the Western Cape, South Africa, served as enrollment sites for adolescents aged 12 to 18 years. Around ten M. tuberculosis-infected adolescents and some ten uninfected adolescents, matched for age and sex, were selected. For the adolescents, PBMC were isolated by density centrifugation from freshly drawn heparinized blood and then cryopreserved. This entry belongs to a study of T cells in tuberculosis listed by TCRdb under 2018. Context from the whole study: In the study, CD1B tetramers and high-throughput TCR immunosequencing were combined to characterize T cells specific for the mycobacterial lipid antigen glucose monomycolate (GMM). A South African clinical cohort compared IGRA-negative adolescents, IGRA-positive adolescents with latent tuberculosis and adults with active tuberculosis, around 10 per group. The research as a whole found: An accuracy of 87% (AUROC roughly 0.9) was reached by a classifier using the diverse GMM-specific repertoire, compared with about 70% accuracy when GEM motif frequencies were used. Clinical samples were selected based on which cryopreserved specimens were available, and the active tuberculosis cases were adults whereas the controls were adolescents. Smaller NN-distances were partly driven by shorter CDR3-alpha lengths in active tuberculosis patients, and statistical significance was not reached for the TCR-beta difference. Active tuberculosis TCR-alpha repertoires showed smaller mean NN-distances to GMM-specific TCRs than IGRA-negative controls, suggesting clonal expansion of these TCRs.

V gives up 1 base and J gives up 4 bases, and the segment between their germline ends measures 12 bases. The CDR3 holds 15 amino acids from the cysteine to the phenylalanine. Only CDR3 DNA is held: 45 bases, read in frame from base 1. For CDR1 and CDR2, the germline V gene lists SNHLY and FYNNEI. TCR libraries were generated with the immunoSEQ multiplex PCR assay, using TCR-beta and/or TCR-alpha/delta assays for each sample. The amplified TCR libraries were sequenced using the Illumina high-throughput platform. As for the original processing: Clustering and dimensionality reduction relied on pairwise TCRdist distances among GMM-specific receptors from T cells that were either sorted ex vivo or expanded in vitro. Each clinical repertoire was assigned a mean NN-distance score, defined as the average TCRdist to the nearest 10% of tetramer-positive reference sequences. GEM TCR motif frequency was calculated as the fraction of unique TCRs that matched known GEM sequences by V/J usage and CDR3 length. Linear discriminant analysis with leave-one-out cross-validation, implemented in scikit-learn, was used to classify active tuberculosis. TCRdb stores this immuneACCESS table with in-frame sequences only. Part of the clones is absent; in the studies checked, under half of the shortfall reflects unresolved V genes, and no reason is known for the rest. That table is the source of V, J and clone size, and D and trimming were worked out from the DNA. This sample lists about 37,000 clones; approximately 94% were detected once. Together, the top ten hold around an eighth of the sample.

The sequence was obtained from a donor between 5 and 29 years old with latent tuberculosis or without tuberculosis infection. Some clones in this sample may be carry-over from other donors' samples. Recombination connected TRBV2 to TRBJ2-3, and the D gene may be TRBD2, 7 bases matching. The source material was PBMCs. The bases are TGTGCCAGCAGTGAAGTGGGAGGGGGGGCAGATACGCAGTATTTT. Translated, this is CASSEVGGGADTQYF.